These 2 T cell receptor beta chains share one sample of origin, sequenced in a study of circulating and synovial CD4+ cells in juvenile arthritis. Sequenced by immunoSEQ multiplex PCR; TCRdb stores in-frame clones only, minus some. The data contain over 30,000 clones, roughly 95% of them singletons. Material: CD4+ T cells from blood. Source of these receptors: a human donor with juvenile idiopathic arthritis.

The CDR3 region is CASSPAGGQETQYF. In DNA, the CDR3 is TGCGCCAGCAGCCCTGCAGGGGGCCAAGAGACCCAGTACTTC. The chain has TRBV4-1 and TRBJ2-5; TRBD1 agrees at 7 bases. This CDR3 is 14 amino acids long. Germline CDR1 MGHRA, CDR2 YSYEKL. Losses at the gene ends were 4 bases for V and 1 base for J; bases not matched to a gene: 3.

The chain is built from TRBV5-6 and TRBJ2-3, with D perhaps matching TRBD2 (5 bases). The CDR3 is 14 residues long. CDR1 and CDR2 (germline): SGHDT, YYEEEE. Between the trimmed V and J ends, which lost 1 base and 3 bases, there was a span of 9 bases. The CDR3 nucleotides read TGTGCCAGCAGCTTGCCGGAGGTAACAGATACGCAGTATTTT. Its protein is CASSLPEVTDTQYF.